This T cell receptor (beta chain) was observed in a study of blood T cell repertoires in COVID-19 (dated by TCRdb to about 2020). The study in broad terms: Collaborator samples came from the United States, Italy and Spain and covered acute and convalescent phases of COVID-19. The prospective study material was composed of cDNA or gDNA derived from T cells, B-cell-depleted T cells, or PBMCs. The dataset comprised deeply sampled blood TCRbeta repertoires from subjects exposed to, actively infected with, or recovered from COVID-19. The repertoires were released in a freely available public database intended as a resource for research on the immune response to SARS-CoV-2. Samples came from the ongoing ImmuneRACE study (first 160 participants) plus 1,254 subjects from 6 global collaborators. The sample metadata nearly always contained a de-identified subject ID, COVID-19 status, age in years and sex. Where HLA class I and class II types were available, the types were taken from metadata supplied by the sample provider, not from assay-based typing. Findings and caveats that apply to the study as a whole: How much clinical and demographic metadata was included differed by source and by participant, and the metadata was provided uncurated.

V loses 7 bases at its end and J loses 0 bases; junction bases beyond the gene matches: 14. The CDR3 runs 18 residues from the cysteine to the phenylalanine. The read is trimmed to its CDR3 DNA, 54 bases read in frame from base 1. The germline V gene (reference sequence) specifies LNHDA as CDR1 and SQIVND as CDR2. TCRbeta CDR3 regions were amplified from genomic DNA by means of the immunoSEQ Assay, a bias-controlled multiplex PCR. The paper's processing steps were these. Nucleated cell counts per sample were estimated from amplification of reference gene primers within the assay. To quantify the absolute abundance of each unique TCRbeta CDR3 rearrangement, sequence reads were collapsed and filtered. Productive Simpson clonality was computed per sample as the square root of Simpson's diversity index over productive rearrangements. The table comes from immuneACCESS by way of TCRdb, which keeps in-frame sequences with V and J called. Part of the clones is missing from these tables; in studies checked, under half for an unresolved V gene and the rest for unknown reasons. The DNA gave D and trimming, while V, J and clone size come from that table. For this sample there are under 85,000 clones; about 83% appear just once. About 42% of the sample is held by the ten biggest clonotypes.

Whole blood was collected in K2EDTA tubes by collaborating institutions according to the institutions' own protocols. For TCRbeta analysis, collaborators shipped samples as frozen whole blood, isolated PBMCs, or DNA extracted from either of those sample types. As concerns this clone: No cognate antigen has been identified for it. One base away there is no much larger clone; base qualities are not given.

Recombination joined TRBV19 with TRBJ2-2, and TRBD1 aligns with 7 junction nucleotides. The specimen sequenced was peripheral blood. This TCR derives from an elderly man with active or convalescent COVID-19. CDR3 loop: CASTRKSTTGPNTGELFF. The nucleotide sequence reads as follows: TGTGCCAGTACTCGTAAAAGCACGACAGGGCCGAACACCGGGGAGCTGTTTTTT.